This T cell receptor (beta chain) is from a study of shared clonotypes between healthy human individuals (dated by TCRdb to 2018 to 2021). Study-wide context: A couple of women and a few men aged 18 to 49 years were included in the cohort. Libraries were prepared and TCR repertoires were sequenced by different laboratories using diverse techniques, in order to increase sequencing depth and limit assay-specific biases. Blood TCR repertoires of about 5 healthy adults were deeply sequenced to estimate repertoire size and the extent of clonotype sharing between individuals. For each donor, CD4 naive and CD4 memory were each run on three plates, CD8 naive on two plates, and CD8 memory on one plate. Leukapheresis yielded between about 0.9 and 10 billion PBMCs per donor. What the authors observed across the whole study: The genetic and exposure-history diversity represented was limited by the small number of donors. Across four donors, around 5.4% of naive CD4, around 3.5% of naive CD8, under 2.5% of memory CD4, and 0.4% of memory CD8 clonotypes were shared. Even with the large sequencing depth, rarefaction of the sorted-subset datasets indicated that sequencing was incomplete. Based on pairwise subsampling, the degree of clonotype sharing among donors was expected to be affected by sequencing depth. Only blood was sampled, and tissue TCR repertoires likely differ from those in blood. Clonotypes shared by all four sorted-subset donors showed higher generation probabilities than non-shared clonotypes. Estimated clonotype richness was generally larger for naive than for memory subsets.

Using the deep immunoSEQ assay, multiplex PCR amplified TCR CDR3 regions from genomic DNA. Extracted genomic DNA from each cell subset was spread evenly across all wells of several immunoSEQ 96-well plates, with each plate serving as a replicate. For sorted subsets, 150 to 250 ng of genomic DNA, equivalent to roughly 33,000 T cell genomes, went into each replicate PCR. Purified libraries were quantified with a Qubit 3.0 fluorometer, sized on a Bioanalyzer 2100, and re-quantified with the KAPA Library Quantification kit. Every immunoSEQ 96-well plate was sequenced on a dedicated single-read 150-cycle Illumina NextSeq 550 flow cell. Turning to the authors' computational methods: Because the immunoSEQ output included only junctional sequences and no quality scores, the filtering could not be the same as the filtering used for full-length reads. Sequences were annotated with PyIR, a Python wrapper for IgBLAST v1.9, using IMGT germline references to assign V/J genes and CDR3. Any read was removed if the V/J assignment was weak (E-value above 1e-6), the CDR3 was missing, or the read contained stop codons, out-of-frame junctions, or ambiguous translated residues. A V3J clonotype was defined by an identical inferred V gene, J gene, and CDR3 amino acid sequence. To compute the percentage overlap between repertoires, the number of shared unique clonotypes was divided by the size of the smaller repertoire. Three approaches were used to assess repertoire richness: RTK rarefaction, the Chao1 estimator, and Recon v2.1 estimates of unobserved clonotypes. OLGA was used to compute generation probabilities for all TCRbeta clonotypes that the gDNA method yielded from a handful of donors. TCRdb holds this immuneACCESS table with in-frame rearrangements only. Some clones are missing; in checked studies, unresolved V genes explain under half, and the rest has no known cause. V and J calls and clone size are those listed in that table; D and trimming were worked out from the DNA. A total of under 650,000 clones appear in this sample, 90% to 96% of them only once. The top ten constitute approximately 0.06% of the sample.

CDR1 and CDR2 are read off the germline V gene as MNHNS and SASEGT. V trim: 6 bases; J trim: 5 bases; unmatched bases: 1. From its cysteine to its phenylalanine, the CDR3 spans 14 amino acids. Of all the DNA, just the CDR3 is kept, 42 bases in frame from base 1. The donors were healthy, HIV-negative adults with no recently reported acute infections or vaccinations. Only Caucasian adults living in Nashville, Tennessee, USA were represented among the donors. CD4+ T cells were enriched by magnetic negative selection; naive cells were then positively selected on CD45RA, and the negative fraction formed the memory subset. Blood was collected by leukapheresis, and PBMCs were isolated by Ficoll-Histopaque density gradient centrifugation and then cryopreserved in liquid nitrogen vapor phase. Analytical flow cytometry was used to check the purity and quantity of each magnetically sorted T cell population. From each sorted fraction, genomic DNA was isolated and quantified by UV absorbance on a Nanodrop 2000c.

This clone was found once. Its antigen is unknown. No per-base quality is available; no much larger clone lies one base away. The source is a woman aged 30 to 39 in good health. Input material: naive CD4+ T cells sorted from blood. The cell subset or site tag for this specimen amounts to: CD45RA+ positively selected. The chain is encoded by TRBV6-1 joined to TRBJ2-2; 12 middle bases align to TRBD2. The DNA reads TGTGCCAGCAGACTAGCGGGAGGTACCGGGGAGCTGTTTTTT. Its coded protein is CASRLAGGTGELFF.